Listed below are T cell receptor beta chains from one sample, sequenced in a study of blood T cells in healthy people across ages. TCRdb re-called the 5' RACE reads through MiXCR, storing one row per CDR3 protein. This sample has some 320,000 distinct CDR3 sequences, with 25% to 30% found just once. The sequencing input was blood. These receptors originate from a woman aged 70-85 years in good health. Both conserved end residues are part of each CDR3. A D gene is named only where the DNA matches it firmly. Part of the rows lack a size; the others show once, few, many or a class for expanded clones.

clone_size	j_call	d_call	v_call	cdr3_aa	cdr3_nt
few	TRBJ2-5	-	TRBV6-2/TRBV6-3	CASSSAGGLETQYF	TGTGCCAGTAGTTCCGCTGGGGGGCTGGAGACCCAGTACTTC
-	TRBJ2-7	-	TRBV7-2	CASSREGDTILNYEQYF	TGTGCCAGCAGTCGCGAGGGGGATACGATATTAAACTACGAGCAGTACTTC
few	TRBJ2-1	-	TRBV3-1	CASSQSSRSHEQFF	TGTGCCAGCAGCCAATCGTCCCGATCCCATGAGCAGTTCTTC
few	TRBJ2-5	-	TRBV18	CASSSGIVQETQYF	TGTGCCAGCTCATCAGGAATCGTCCAAGAGACCCAGTACTTC
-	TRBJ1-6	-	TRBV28	CASRLTGITYNSPLHF	TGTGCCAGCAGACTAACAGGGATTACTTATAATTCACCCCTCCACTTT
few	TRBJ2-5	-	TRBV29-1	CSVPAGETQYF	TGCAGCGTTCCTGCAGGGGAGACCCAGTACTTC
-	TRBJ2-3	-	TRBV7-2	CASSSGTLPDTQYF	TGTGCCAGCAGCTCCGGGACTCTGCCAGATACGCAGTATTTT
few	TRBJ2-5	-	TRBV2	CASRDNGETQYF	TGTGCCAGCAGGGACAACGGAGAGACCCAGTACTTC
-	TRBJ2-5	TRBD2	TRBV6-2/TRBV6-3	CASSKPGPAGARETQYF	TGTGCCAGTAGTAAACCGGGACCAGCGGGAGCGCGAGAGACCCAGTACTTC
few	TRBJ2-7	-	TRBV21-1	CANLPRDRERGEQYF	TGTGCCAACCTCCCGCGGGACAGGGAAAGAGGCGAGCAGTACTTC
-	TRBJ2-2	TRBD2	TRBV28	CASSRLAGITGELFF	TGTGCCAGCAGCAGACTAGCGGGAATCACCGGGGAGCTGTTTTTT
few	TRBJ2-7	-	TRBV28	CASSPSEATYEQYF	TGTGCCAGCAGTCCCTCTGAAGCCACCTACGAGCAGTACTTC
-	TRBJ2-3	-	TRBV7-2	CASSLPASRSTDTQYF	TGTGCCAGCAGCCTCCCTGCCTCCCGGAGCACAGATACGCAGTATTTT
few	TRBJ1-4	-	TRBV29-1	CSAVSGEKLFF	TGCAGCGCCGTCTCGGGGGAAAAACTGTTTTTT
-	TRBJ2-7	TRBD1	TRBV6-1	CASSEGPGQIDEQYF	TGTGCCAGCAGTGAAGGGCCGGGACAGATCGACGAGCAGTACTTC
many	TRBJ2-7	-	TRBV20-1	CSARDLAVSSYEQYF	TGCAGTGCTAGAGATTTAGCGGTATCCTCCTACGAGCAGTACTTC
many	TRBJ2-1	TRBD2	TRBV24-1	CATSKTSGTYNEQFF	TGTGCCACCTCGAAAACTAGCGGGACTTACAATGAGCAGTTCTTC
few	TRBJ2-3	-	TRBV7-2	CASSFGGGAGAQYF	TGTGCCAGCAGCTTCGGAGGGGGGGCCGGTGCGCAGTATTTT
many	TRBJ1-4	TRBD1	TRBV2	CASSAPGGGSEKLFF	TGTGCCAGCAGTGCTCCAGGGGGCGGGAGTGAAAAACTGTTTTTT
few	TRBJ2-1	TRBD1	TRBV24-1	CATGGRDRVNEQFF	TGTGCCACCGGGGGGCGGGACAGGGTAAATGAGCAGTTCTTC
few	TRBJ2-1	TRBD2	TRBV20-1	CSAGGGLAVCNEQFF	TGCAGTGCTGGGGGGGGACTAGCGGTCTGCAATGAGCAGTTCTTC
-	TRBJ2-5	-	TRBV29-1	CSVGLQGWETQYF	TGCAGCGTGGGATTACAGGGTTGGGAGACCCAGTACTTC
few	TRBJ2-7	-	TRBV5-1	CASSFLTGQYSYEQYF	TGCGCCAGCAGCTTCCTTACGGGGCAGTACTCCTACGAGCAGTACTTC
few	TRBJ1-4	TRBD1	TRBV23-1	CASTELGQGRATNEKLFF	TGCGCCAGCACCGAGCTAGGACAGGGGAGGGCAACTAATGAAAAACTGTTTTTT
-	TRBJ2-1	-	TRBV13	CASSSFWVGNEQFF	TGTGCCAGCAGCTCCTTCTGGGTGGGGAATGAGCAGTTCTTC
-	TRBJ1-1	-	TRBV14	CASSHGLDTEAFF	TGTGCCAGCAGCCATGGGTTGGACACTGAAGCTTTCTTT
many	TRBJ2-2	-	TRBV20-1	CSASKDGPSKTGELFF	TGCAGTGCTAGTAAGGACGGGCCTAGTAAGACCGGGGAGCTGTTTTTT
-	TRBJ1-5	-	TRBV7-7	CASSLRVFRPLWRQPQHF	TGTGCTAGCAGCTTACGGGTGTTTAGGCCGCTCTGGAGGCAGCCCCAGCATTTT
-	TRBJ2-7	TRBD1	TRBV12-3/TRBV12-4	CASSQNRGPYEQYF	TGTGCCAGCAGTCAAAACAGGGGGCCCTACGAGCAGTACTTC